The clone carrying this T cell receptor beta chain was counted once. This CDR3 has 15 amino acids. The V gene end was trimmed by 6 bases and the J gene end by 0 bases; junction bases not matched to a gene: 8. Germline V gene lookup returns CDR1 MDHEN and CDR2 SYDVKM. TCRdb's copy holds only in-frame clones and misses some; the assay was immunoSEQ multiplex PCR. The sample carries 350,000 or so clones, 87% recorded once. This specimen comes from a study of blood T cell repertoires in COVID-19. Sequenced sample: peripheral blood. V and J are TRBV28 and TRBJ2-7; 7 nucleotides match TRBD1. This receptor was identified in a woman in her 30s with COVID-19, enrolled during active disease. The CDR3 bases are TGTGCCAGCAGCTCAGACAGGGTTAGCTCCTACGAGCAGTACTTC. Its translation is CASSSDRVSSYEQYF.